A selection of T cell receptor beta chains follows, all from one sample in a study of T-cell memory formation after mild COVID-19. Using its own MiXCR run on the 5' RACE reads, TCRdb lists one record per CDR3 protein. The sample has about 110,000 distinct CDR3 sequences, about an eighth seen once. The sequenced sample was PBMCs or a T cell subset sorted from them (not recorded which). The receptors derive from an adult woman who had mild COVID-19 (a few samples of this study predate the infection). Cell type and time point are not known. CDR3s include the opening cysteine and the closing phenylalanine or tryptophan. Each record gives: clone size, V gene, D gene, J gene, CDR3 DNA, CDR3 protein. D genes are given only for firm matches. The listing skips clone size in some rows; elsewhere it reads once, few, many or a size class.

>.|TRBV11-1|.|TRBJ1-1
TGTGCCAGCAGCTTCACGGGTATCGACATGAACACTGAAGCTTTCTTT
CASSFTGIDMNTEAFF
>few|TRBV12-3/TRBV12-4|.|TRBJ1-1
TGTGCCAGCAGTTTAAGGGGAGGGAGGGAGCAGGACACTGAAGCTTTCTTT
CASSLRGGREQDTEAFF
>.|TRBV2|.|TRBJ2-2
TGTGCCAGCAGTGAGCGGTCGGCTACCGGGGAGCTGTTTTTT
CASSERSATGELFF
>.|TRBV3-1|.|TRBJ2-3
TGTGCCAGCAGCCCCTCGGGGGACATCGAGAGCACAGATACGCAGTATTTT
CASSPSGDIESTDTQYF
>many|TRBV5-1|.|TRBJ2-1
TGCGCCAGCAGCTTATATCTTCCCTCCTACAATGAGCAGTTCTTC
CASSLYLPSYNEQFF
>.|TRBV12-3/TRBV12-4|.|TRBJ2-1
TGTGCCAGCACCCTTTCGACCAACTCTTACAATGAGCAGTTCTTC
CASTLSTNSYNEQFF
>few|TRBV7-6|TRBD1|TRBJ2-7
TGTGCCAGCAGCCCTAGCTCCGGGACAGGACCCGGCGAGCAGTACTTC
CASSPSSGTGPGEQYF
>.|TRBV4-1|TRBD2|TRBJ2-1
TGCGCCAGCAGCCGCCTTAGCGGGGGGGGGAATGAGCAGTTCTTC
CASSRLSGGGNEQFF
>few|TRBV4-1|.|TRBJ2-1
TGCGCCAGCAGCCGGGGTGACTACAATGAGCAGTTCTTC
CASSRGDYNEQFF
>few|TRBV29-1|TRBD1|TRBJ2-1
TGCAGCGCTCCTCCTGGACAGGGGGCAGGAGAGCAGTTCTTC
CSAPPGQGAGEQFF
>many|TRBV20-1|TRBD2|TRBJ2-7
TGCAGTGCAATATTAGCGGGGGCGATGGACGAGCAGTACTTC
CSAILAGAMDEQYF
>.|TRBV20-1|.|TRBJ2-1
TGCAGTGCTAGAGATTATAACAGGCCCGTAACCACAGGGAACAATGAGCAGTTCTTC
CSARDYNRPVTTGNNEQFF
>.|TRBV27|.|TRBJ2-2
TGTGCCAGCAGTTCCTCCGGGGCAACTAACACCGGGGAGCTGTTTTTT
CASSSSGATNTGELFF
>.|TRBV4-3|TRBD2|TRBJ2-7
TGCGCCAGCAGCCCAGGACTAGCGGCCGAACGGAGCTCCTACGAGCAGTACTTC
CASSPGLAAERSSYEQYF
>few|TRBV28|.|TRBJ2-3
TGTGCCAGCAGTTCGAGCCTAGGAACTAGGGGGACAGATACGCAGTATTTT
CASSSSLGTRGTDTQYF
>few|TRBV5-1|.|TRBJ1-2
TGCGCCAGCAGCTTCGGGAGGGGCGTGGATAGCTATGGCTACACCTTC
CASSFGRGVDSYGYTF
>.|TRBV5-1|TRBD1|TRBJ1-3
TGCGCCAGCAGCCGGGACAGGGCATCGGGAAACACCATATATTTT
CASSRDRASGNTIYF
>few|TRBV29-1|TRBD1|TRBJ2-1
TGCAGCGTGGAGGACAGGGCGTCCTACAATGAGCAGTTCTTC
CSVEDRASYNEQFF
>.|TRBV4-3|.|TRBJ2-7
TGCGCCAGCAGCCAGACCAGGTCTACGGCTTTCTACGAGCAGTACTTC
CASSQTRSTAFYEQYF
>.|TRBV29-1|TRBD2|TRBJ2-3
TGCAGCGTTGACTCTCTAGCGGGGGCCACAGATACGCAGTATTTT
CSVDSLAGATDTQYF
>.|TRBV5-1|.|TRBJ2-5
TGCGCCAGCAGCTTAGACGACTCCTACCAAGAGACCCAGTACTTC
CASSLDDSYQETQYF
>.|TRBV4-2|.|TRBJ2-5
TGTGCCAGCAGCCCCAAAGGGGGGGACGACCCCCAAGAGACCCAGTACTTC
CASSPKGGDDPQETQYF
>.|TRBV27|.|TRBJ1-2
TGTGCCAGCAGTTTGACAGGCGCCTATGGCTACACCTTC
CASSLTGAYGYTF
>few|TRBV20-1|TRBD1|TRBJ2-2
TGCAGTGCTAGAAAGACAGGGGGCGATGCCGGGGAGCTGTTTTTT
CSARKTGGDAGELFF
>.|TRBV12-3/TRBV12-4|TRBD1|TRBJ1-1
TGTGCCAGCAGTCGGGACAGTCCCATGAACACTGAAGCTTTCTTT
CASSRDSPMNTEAFF
>.|TRBV27|.|TRBJ1-5
TGTGCCAGCAGTCCGGACCTAGGGCAGCCCCAGCATTTT
CASSPDLGQPQHF
>few|TRBV29-1|.|TRBJ1-1
TGCAGCGTTTACGGTAACATGAACACTGAAGCTTTCTTT
CSVYGNMNTEAFF
>.|TRBV24-1|TRBD1|TRBJ2-5
TGTGCCACCACCAGACAGGGGGCGGAAGAGACCCAGTACTTC
CATTRQGAEETQYF
>.|TRBV7-9|TRBD2|TRBJ2-7
TGTGCCAGCAGCTTAAAAGCCGGGGGGGCCTACGAGCAGTACTTC
CASSLKAGGAYEQYF
>.|TRBV7-9|TRBD1|TRBJ2-7
TGTGCCAGCAGATACGGGACAGCCCTCTCCTACGAGCAGTACTTC
CASRYGTALSYEQYF
>few|TRBV7-2|TRBD1|TRBJ2-5
TGTGCCAGCAGCTCTGGACAGGGACCACAAGAGACCCAGTACTTC
CASSSGQGPQETQYF
>few|TRBV29-1|.|TRBJ1-2
TGCAGCGTGTGGGGAGTTTACTATGGCTACACCTTC
CSVWGVYYGYTF
>few|TRBV5-5|.|TRBJ1-2
TGTGCCAGCAGCTTGTTACAGGGTGACGGCTACACCTTC
CASSLLQGDGYTF
>.|TRBV7-3|.|TRBJ2-6
TGTGCCAGCAGCAGCAACCTTGTGGGGGGCCCTAGGGGGGCCAACGTCCTGACTTTC
CASSSNLVGGPRGANVLTF
>few|TRBV6-5|.|TRBJ2-6
TGTGCCAGCAGTTACTCGACGGGGGTTCGGGCCAACGTCCTGACTTTC
CASSYSTGVRANVLTF
>few|TRBV5-1|.|TRBJ2-1
TGCGCCAGCAGCTTGGTTGGGGGCGCGGGGGCCTTCTTC
CASSLVGGAGAFF
>many|TRBV4-1|.|TRBJ2-1
TGCGCCAGCAGCCAGGACGGAATCTACAATGAGCAGTTCTTC
CASSQDGIYNEQFF
>.|TRBV12-3/TRBV12-4|TRBD2|TRBJ2-5
TGTGCCAGCAGTCCGAGCGGGACTCAAGAGACCCAGTACTTC
CASSPSGTQETQYF
>.|TRBV15|TRBD2|TRBJ2-4
TGTGCCACCAAACCGGAGGGACTAGCGGGACTAGCCAAAAACATTCAGTACTTC
CATKPEGLAGLAKNIQYF
>many|TRBV5-6|.|TRBJ2-7
TGTGCCAGCAGCTTGGGCTCATACGGGTACGAGCAGTACTTC
CASSLGSYGYEQYF